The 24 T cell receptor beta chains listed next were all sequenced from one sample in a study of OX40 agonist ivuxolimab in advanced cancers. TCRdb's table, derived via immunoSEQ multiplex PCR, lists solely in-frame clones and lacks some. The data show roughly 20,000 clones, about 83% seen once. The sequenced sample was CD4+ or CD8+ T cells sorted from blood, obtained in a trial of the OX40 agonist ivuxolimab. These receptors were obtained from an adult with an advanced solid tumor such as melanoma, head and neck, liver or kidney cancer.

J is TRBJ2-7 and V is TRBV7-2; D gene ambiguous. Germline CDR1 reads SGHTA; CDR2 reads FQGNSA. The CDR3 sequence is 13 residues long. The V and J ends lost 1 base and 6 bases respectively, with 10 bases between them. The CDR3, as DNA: TGTGCCAGCAGCTTAGAAGGTTGGGGCGAGCAGTACTTC. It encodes CASSLEGWGEQYF.

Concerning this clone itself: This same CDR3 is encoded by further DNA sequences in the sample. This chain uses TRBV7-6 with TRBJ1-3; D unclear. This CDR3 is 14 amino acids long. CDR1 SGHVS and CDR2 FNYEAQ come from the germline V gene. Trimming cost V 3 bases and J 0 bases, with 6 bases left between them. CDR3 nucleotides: TGTGCCAGCAGCTTGACCAGCTCTGGAAACACCATATATTTT. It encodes CASSLTSSGNTIYF.

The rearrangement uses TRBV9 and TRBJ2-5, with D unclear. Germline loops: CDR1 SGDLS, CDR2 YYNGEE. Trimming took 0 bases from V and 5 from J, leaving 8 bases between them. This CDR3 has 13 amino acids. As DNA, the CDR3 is TGTGCCAGCAGCGTAGACCCCTCGGAGACCCAGTACTTC. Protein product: CASSVDPSETQYF.

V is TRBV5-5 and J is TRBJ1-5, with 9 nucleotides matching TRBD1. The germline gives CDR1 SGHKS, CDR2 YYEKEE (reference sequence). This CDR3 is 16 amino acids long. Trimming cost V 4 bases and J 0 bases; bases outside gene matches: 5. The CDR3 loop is CASSRDRANSNQPQHF. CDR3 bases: TGTGCCAGCAGCCGGGACAGGGCAAATAGCAATCAGCCCCAGCATTTT.

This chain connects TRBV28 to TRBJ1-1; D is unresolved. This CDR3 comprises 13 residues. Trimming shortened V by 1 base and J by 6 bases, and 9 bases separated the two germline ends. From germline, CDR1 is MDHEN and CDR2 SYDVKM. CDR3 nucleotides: TGTGCCAGCAGTTTATATATCAATGCTGAAGCTTTCTTT. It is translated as CASSLYINAEAFF.

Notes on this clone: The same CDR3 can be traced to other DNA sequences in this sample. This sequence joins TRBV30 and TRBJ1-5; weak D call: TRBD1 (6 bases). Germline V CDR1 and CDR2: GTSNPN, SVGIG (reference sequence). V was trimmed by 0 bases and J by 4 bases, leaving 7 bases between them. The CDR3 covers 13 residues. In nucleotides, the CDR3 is TGTGCCTGGAGTGTAGGGGGGAATCAGCCCCAGCATTTT. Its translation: CAWSVGGNQPQHF.

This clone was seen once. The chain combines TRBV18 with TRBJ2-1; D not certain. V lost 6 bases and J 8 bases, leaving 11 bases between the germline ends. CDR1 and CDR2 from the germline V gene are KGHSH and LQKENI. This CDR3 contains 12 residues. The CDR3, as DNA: TGTGCCAGCTCGCAGGACGCCTATGAGCAGTTCTTC. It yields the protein CASSQDAYEQFF.

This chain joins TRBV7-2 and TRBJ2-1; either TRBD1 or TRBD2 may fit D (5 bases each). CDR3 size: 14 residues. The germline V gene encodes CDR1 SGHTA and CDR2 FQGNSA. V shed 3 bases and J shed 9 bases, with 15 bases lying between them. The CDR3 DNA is TGTGCCAGCAGCTTGACTTGGGACGACGGTGAGCAGTTCTTC. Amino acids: CASSLTWDDGEQFF.

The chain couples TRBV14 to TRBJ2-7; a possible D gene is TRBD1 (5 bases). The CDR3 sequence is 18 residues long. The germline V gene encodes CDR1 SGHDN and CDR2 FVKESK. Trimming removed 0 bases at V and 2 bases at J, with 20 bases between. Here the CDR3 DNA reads TGTGCCAGCAGCCAAGATCGTGCCCTTAGGGGCCTACCCTACGAGCAGTACTTC. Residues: CASSQDRALRGLPYEQYF.

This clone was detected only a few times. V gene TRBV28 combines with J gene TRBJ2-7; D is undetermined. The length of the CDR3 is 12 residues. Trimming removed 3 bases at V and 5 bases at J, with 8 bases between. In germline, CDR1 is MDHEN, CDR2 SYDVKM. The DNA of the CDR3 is TGTGCCAGCAGTTTGTCGGGCAACGAGCAGTACTTC. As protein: CASSLSGNEQYF.

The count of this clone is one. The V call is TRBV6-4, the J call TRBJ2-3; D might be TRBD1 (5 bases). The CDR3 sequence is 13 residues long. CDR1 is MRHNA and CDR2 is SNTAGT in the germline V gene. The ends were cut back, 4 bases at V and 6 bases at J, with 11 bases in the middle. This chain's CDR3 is CASSVGHGDTQYF. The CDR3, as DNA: TGTGCCAGCAGTGTGGGGCACGGGGATACGCAGTATTTT.

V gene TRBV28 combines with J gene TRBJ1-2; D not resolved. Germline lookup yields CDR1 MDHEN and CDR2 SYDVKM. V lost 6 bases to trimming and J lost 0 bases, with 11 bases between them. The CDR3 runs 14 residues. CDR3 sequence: CASSTGYTNYGYTF. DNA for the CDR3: TGTGCCAGCAGCACGGGTTACACTAACTATGGCTACACCTTC.

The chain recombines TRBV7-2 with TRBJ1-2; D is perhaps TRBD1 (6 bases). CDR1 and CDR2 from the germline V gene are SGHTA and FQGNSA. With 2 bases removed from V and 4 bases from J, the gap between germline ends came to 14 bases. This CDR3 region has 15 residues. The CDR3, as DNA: TGTGCCAGCAGCTTATCAGGACAGATCCCCTATGGCTACACCTTC. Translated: CASSLSGQIPYGYTF.

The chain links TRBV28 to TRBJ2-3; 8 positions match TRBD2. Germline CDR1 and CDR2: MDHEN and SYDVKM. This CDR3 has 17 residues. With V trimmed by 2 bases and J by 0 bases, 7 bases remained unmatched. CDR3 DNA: TGTGCCAGCAGTTTAGCCGGGGGGGGCTTCAGCACAGATACGCAGTATTTT. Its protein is CASSLAGGGFSTDTQYF.

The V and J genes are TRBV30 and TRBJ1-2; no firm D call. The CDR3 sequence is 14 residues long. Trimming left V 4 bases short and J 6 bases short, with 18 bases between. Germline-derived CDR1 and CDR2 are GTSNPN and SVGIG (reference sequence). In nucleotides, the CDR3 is TGTGCCTGGAAAGGACTGTTCAGTGACCATGGCTACACCTTC. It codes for CAWKGLFSDHGYTF.

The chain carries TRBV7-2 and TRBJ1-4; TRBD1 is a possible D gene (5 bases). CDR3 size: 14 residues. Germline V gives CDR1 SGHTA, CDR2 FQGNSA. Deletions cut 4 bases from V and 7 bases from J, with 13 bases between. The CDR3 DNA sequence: TGTGCCAGCAGCTCCCAGGGTTCAGGTGAAAAACTGTTTTTT. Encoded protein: CASSSQGSGEKLFF.

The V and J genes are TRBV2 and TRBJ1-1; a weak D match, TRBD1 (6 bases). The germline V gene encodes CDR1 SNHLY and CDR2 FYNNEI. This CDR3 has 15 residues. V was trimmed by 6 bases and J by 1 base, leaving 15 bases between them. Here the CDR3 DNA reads TGTGCCAGCAGGTCTGGGGGCCCTAGGAACACTGAAGCTTTCTTT. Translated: CASRSGGPRNTEAFF.

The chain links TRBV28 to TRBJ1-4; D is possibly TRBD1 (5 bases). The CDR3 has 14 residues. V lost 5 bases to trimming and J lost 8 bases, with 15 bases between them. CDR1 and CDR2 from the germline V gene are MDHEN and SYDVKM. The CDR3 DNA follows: TGTGCCAGCAGTACGGGGCAGGGAGACGAAAAACTGTTTTTT. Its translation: CASSTGQGDEKLFF.

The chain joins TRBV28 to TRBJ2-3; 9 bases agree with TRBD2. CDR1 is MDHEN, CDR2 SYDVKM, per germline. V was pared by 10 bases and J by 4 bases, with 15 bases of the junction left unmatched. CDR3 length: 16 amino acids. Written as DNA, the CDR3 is TGTGCCACCCAGTTTATATCGCGGGGGGGGTCAGATACGCAGTATTTT. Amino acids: CATQFISRGGSDTQYF.

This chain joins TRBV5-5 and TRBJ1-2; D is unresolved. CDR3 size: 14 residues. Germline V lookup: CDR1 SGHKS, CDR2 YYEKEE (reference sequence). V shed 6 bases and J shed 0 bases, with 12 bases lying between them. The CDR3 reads CASNPGYPNYGYTF. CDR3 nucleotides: TGTGCCAGCAATCCCGGTTATCCTAACTATGGCTACACCTTC.

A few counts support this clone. The DNA for the CDR3 is TGTGCCAGCAGCTCGAGCCCAACAACGGGTCAGCCCCAGCATTTT. Encoded protein: CASSSSPTTGQPQHF. This rearrangement joins TRBV5-4 to TRBJ1-5; no reliable D call. CDR1 and CDR2 (germline): SGHNT, YYREEE (reference sequence). This CDR3 is 15 amino acids long. Trimming shortened V by 3 bases and J by 6 bases, and 16 bases separated the two germline ends.

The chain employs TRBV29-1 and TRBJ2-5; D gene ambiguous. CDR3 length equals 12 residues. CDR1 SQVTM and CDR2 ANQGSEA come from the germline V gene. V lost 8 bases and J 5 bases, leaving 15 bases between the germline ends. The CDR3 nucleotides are TGCAGCACGGCGCGAGTAGACGAGACCCAGTACTTC. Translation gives CSTARVDETQYF.

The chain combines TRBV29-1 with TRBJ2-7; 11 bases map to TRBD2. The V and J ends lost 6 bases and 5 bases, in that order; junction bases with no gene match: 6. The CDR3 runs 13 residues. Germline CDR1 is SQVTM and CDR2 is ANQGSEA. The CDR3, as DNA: TGCAGCGTCCTTACTAGCGGGAGAAACGAGCAGTACTTC. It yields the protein CSVLTSGRNEQYF.

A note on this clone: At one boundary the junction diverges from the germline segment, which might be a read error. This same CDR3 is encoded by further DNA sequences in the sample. DNA of the CDR3: TGTGCCATTAGTGAGTCGAAGAACACTGAAGCTTTCTTT. Translated: CAISESKNTEAFF. The chain couples TRBV10-3 to TRBJ1-1; D gene uncertain. The CDR3 sequence is 13 residues long. Germline V gene data show CDR1 as ENHRY and CDR2 as SYGVKD.